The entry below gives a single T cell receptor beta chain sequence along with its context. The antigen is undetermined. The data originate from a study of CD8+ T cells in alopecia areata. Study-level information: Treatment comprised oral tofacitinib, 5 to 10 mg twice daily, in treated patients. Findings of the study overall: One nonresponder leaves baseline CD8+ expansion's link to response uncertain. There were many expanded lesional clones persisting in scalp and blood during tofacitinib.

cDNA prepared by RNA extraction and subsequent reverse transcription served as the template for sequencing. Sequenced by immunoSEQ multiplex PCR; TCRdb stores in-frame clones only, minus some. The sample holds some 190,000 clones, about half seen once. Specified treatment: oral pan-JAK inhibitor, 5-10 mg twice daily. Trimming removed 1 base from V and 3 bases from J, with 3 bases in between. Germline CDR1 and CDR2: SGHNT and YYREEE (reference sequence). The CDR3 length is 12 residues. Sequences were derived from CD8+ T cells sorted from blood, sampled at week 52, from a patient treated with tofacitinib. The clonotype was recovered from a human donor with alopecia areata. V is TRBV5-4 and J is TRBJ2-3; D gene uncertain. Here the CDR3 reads CASSLFTDTQYF. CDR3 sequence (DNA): TGTGCCAGCAGCTTGTTTACAGATACGCAGTATTTT.